This T cell receptor beta chain came from a study of T cell responses to AZD1222 COVID-19 vaccine. Study observations and caveats: Only 5 or 6 people who got AZD1222 tested seropositive at baseline.

On this clone itself: Antigen: not known.

The table came from immunoSEQ multiplex PCR; TCRdb's copy has only in-frame clones and leaves some out. Found here are approximately 170,000 clones, roughly 89% of them singletons; the top ten hold around 1.5%. Germline lookup yields CDR1 PRHDT and CDR2 FYEKMQ (reference sequence). The V segment lost 5 bases and the J segment 1 base; nucleotides outside the gene matches: 8. CDR3 size: 16 residues. Sequences were derived from peripheral blood, sampled on day 0 of AZD1222 vaccination. The TCR comes from an adult in good health. J is TRBJ2-7 and V is TRBV13; 10 nucleotides align to TRBD1. CDR3 DNA: TGTGCCAGCAGCCTCAGACAGGGGGCGGTATCCTACGAGCAGTACTTC. Its protein is CASSLRQGAVSYEQYF. Variable domain in full (rest from reference TRBV13 and TRBJ2-7): AAGVIQSPRHLIKEKRETATLKCYPIPRHDTVYWYQQGPGQDPQFLISFYEKMQSDKGSIPDRFSAQQFSDYHSELNMSSLELGDSALYFCASSLRQGAVSYEQYFGPGTRLTVT.